The next 14 T cell receptor beta chains were all read from a single sample in a study of blood T cells in healthy people across ages. It was with a sample-barcoded 5' primer and a J-beta primer mix that a second PCR of about 6 to 12 cycles was run. TCRdb analysed the 5' RACE reads with MiXCR anew, one entry per CDR3 protein. This sample has about 680,000 distinct CDR3 sequences, with around 49% found just once. The material sequenced was blood. These receptor sequences come from a woman aged 60-75 years in good health.

The chain links TRBV7-2 to TRBJ1-5; TRBD1 matches 7 bases. The CDR3 extends over 15 amino acids. V shed 1 base, J shed 6 bases, and the junction held 6 bases outside the gene matches. CDR1 is SGHTA and CDR2 is FQGNSA in the germline V gene. CDR3 sequence reads: CASSLVGGEFQPQHF. The CDR3 DNA reads as TGTGCCAGCAGCTTAGTAGGGGGCGAATTTCAGCCCCAGCATTTT. The full variable domain, rest sourced from reference TRBV7-2 and TRBJ1-5, is GAGVSQSPSNKVTEKGKDVELRCDPISGHTALYWYRQSLGQGLEFLIYFQGNSAPDKSGLPSDRFSAERTGGSVSTLTIQRTQQEDSAVYLCASSLVGGEFQPQHFGDGTRLSIL.

The V and J genes are TRBV27 and TRBJ2-7, with D uncertain. The CDR3 length is 13 residues. Germline CDR1 is MNHEY and CDR2 is SMNVEV (reference sequence). V lost 3 bases and J lost 5, with 11 bases in between. For the CDR3, the DNA is TGTGCCAGCAGTTTCGGCCCCACTAACGAGCAGTACTTC. Translation gives CASSFGPTNEQYF.

The chain joins TRBV20-1 to TRBJ2-7, with a weak D call TRBD2 (6 bases). The V end lost 1 base, the J end lost 0 bases, and 13 bases lay between the germline ends. Germline assignment: CDR1 DFQATT and CDR2 SNEGSKA (reference sequence). The CDR3 extends over 15 amino acids. The CDR3 is CSARGLVLSSYEQYF. CDR3 nucleotide sequence: TGCAGTGCTAGAGGACTAGTATTAAGCTCCTACGAGCAGTACTTC.

The gene calls are TRBV10-3 and TRBJ2-3; 7 nucleotides line up with TRBD2. After removal of 0 bases from V and 0 bases from J, the junction contained 6 bases not matched to a gene. The CDR3 sequence is 17 residues long. Germline V CDR1 and CDR2: ENHRY, SYGVKD. In DNA form, the CDR3 reads TGTGCCATCAGTGAGTCGAGAGCGGGGCCGAGCACAGATACGCAGTATTTT. It codes for CAISESRAGPSTDTQYF.

V is TRBV4-3 and J is TRBJ2-1, with D possibly being TRBD1 (6 bases). The CDR3 has 18 residues. In germline, CDR1 is LGHNA, CDR2 YSLEER. Trimming stripped 0 bases from V and 2 bases from J, with 17 bases between. The CDR3 protein is CASSQDPKAGVAYNEQFF. The CDR3 nucleotides are TGCGCCAGCAGCCAAGATCCCAAGGCAGGGGTCGCCTACAATGAGCAGTTCTTC.

The gene calls are TRBV7-2 and TRBJ1-6; D not certain. V lost 3 bases to trimming and J lost 7 bases, with 13 bases between them. The CDR3 is 15 residues long. The V gene's germline CDR1 is SGHTA and CDR2 FQGNSA. The CDR3 bases are TGTGCCAGCAGCTTCGGTCCCCCGGCGAATTCACCCCTCCACTTT. It is translated as CASSFGPPANSPLHF.

V usage is TRBV27 and J usage is TRBJ2-7; TRBD1 agrees at 10 bases. With V trimmed by 3 bases and J by 0 bases, 5 bases remained unmatched. CDR1 and CDR2 from the germline V gene are MNHEY and SMNVEV (reference sequence). CDR3 length: 16 amino acids. The CDR3 loop reads CASSFARDRGSYEQYF. CDR3 sequence (DNA): TGTGCCAGCAGTTTTGCCCGGGACAGGGGCTCCTACGAGCAGTACTTC.

Only a few counts were recorded for this clonotype. This chain links TRBV29-1 with TRBJ2-5; D is ambiguous. V lost 6 bases to trimming and J lost 2 bases, with 13 bases between them. CDR3 length: 13 amino acids. Germline V gene sequence: CDR1 SQVTM, CDR2 ANQGSEA. CDR3 DNA: TGCAGCGTCTGCCACAGTGGGCAAGAGACCCAGTACTTC. It encodes CSVCHSGQETQYF.

V and J are TRBV7-3 and TRBJ1-2; D is perhaps TRBD1 (6 bases). CDR3 size: 18 residues. The ends were cut back, 6 bases at V and 1 base at J, with 24 bases in the middle. CDR1 and CDR2 (germline): SGHTA, FQGTGA. CDR3 sequence reads: CASSPSGTPNTLNYGYTF. In DNA form, the CDR3 reads TGTGCCAGCAGTCCTTCCGGGACACCCAACACCCTTAACTATGGCTACACCTTC.

The CDR3 reads CASSWPGASNYGYTF. The CDR3 DNA is TGTGCCAGCAGTTGGCCCGGGGCATCTAACTATGGCTACACCTTC. V gene TRBV12-3 or TRBV12-4 combines with J gene TRBJ1-2; a weak D match, TRBD1 (5 bases). Trimming removed 4 bases at V and 0 bases at J, with 12 bases between. The CDR3 is 15 amino acids.

V and J are TRBV11-2 and TRBJ1-2; 8 bases fit TRBD1. The CDR3 runs 19 residues. Germline CDR1 is SGHAT and CDR2 is FQNNGV. V dropped 4 bases and J dropped 7; count of bases not matched to a gene: 23. CDR3 amino acids: CASSSTMAGTGDFDAGYTF. CDR3 sequence (DNA): TGTGCCAGCAGCTCGACTATGGCCGGGACAGGTGACTTTGACGCTGGCTACACCTTC.

The V and J genes are TRBV5-1 and TRBJ2-7, with TRBD2 matching over 11 bases. CDR1 is SGHRS and CDR2 is YFSETQ in the germline V gene. The CDR3 loop spans 16 amino acids. J lost 4 bases, V lost 2 bases, and 8 bases had no gene match. CDR3 in amino acids: CASSLNRLAGRYEQYF. CDR3 in DNA: TGCGCCAGCAGCTTAAACCGACTAGCGGGAAGGTACGAGCAGTACTTC. The full variable domain, completed using reference TRBV5-1 and TRBJ2-7, is KAGVTQTPRYLIKTRGQQVTLSCSPISGHRSVSWYQQTPGQGLQFLFEYFSETQRNKGNFPGRFSGRQFSNSRSEMNVSTLELGDSALYLCASSLNRLAGRYEQYFGPGTRLTVT.

The chain employs TRBV4-3 and TRBJ1-2, with 9 bases matching TRBD1. The CDR3 is 16 residues long. The germline V gene has CDR1 LGHNA and CDR2 YSLEER. V was pared by 0 bases and J by 1 base, with 3 bases of the junction left unmatched. CDR3 nucleotide sequence: TGCGCCAGCAGCCAAGATAGGGGACAGGGTAACTATGGCTACACCTTC. It specifies CASSQDRGQGNYGYTF.

The chain employs TRBV12-3 or TRBV12-4 and TRBJ1-6; the D gene is possibly TRBD1 (5 bases). V was shortened by 2 bases and J by 15 bases, with 11 bases between the two germline ends. CDR3 length: 12 residues. Here the CDR3 reads CASSLPGRGLHF. DNA of the CDR3: TGTGCCAGCAGTTTACCGGGACGAGGCCTCCACTTT.